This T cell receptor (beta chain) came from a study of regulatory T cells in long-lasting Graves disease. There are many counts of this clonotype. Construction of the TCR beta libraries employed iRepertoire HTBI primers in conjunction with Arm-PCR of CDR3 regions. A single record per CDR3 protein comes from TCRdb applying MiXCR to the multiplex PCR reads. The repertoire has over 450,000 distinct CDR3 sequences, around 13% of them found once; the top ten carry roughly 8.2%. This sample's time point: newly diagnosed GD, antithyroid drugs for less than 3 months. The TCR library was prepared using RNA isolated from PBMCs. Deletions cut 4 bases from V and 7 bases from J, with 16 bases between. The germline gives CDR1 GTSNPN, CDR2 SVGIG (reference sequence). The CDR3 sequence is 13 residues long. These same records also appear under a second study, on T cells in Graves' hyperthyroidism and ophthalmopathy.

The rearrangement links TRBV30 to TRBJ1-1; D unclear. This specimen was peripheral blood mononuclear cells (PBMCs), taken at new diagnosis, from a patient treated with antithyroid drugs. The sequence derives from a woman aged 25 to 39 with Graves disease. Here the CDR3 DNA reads TGTGCCTGGATACGGGTTAGAGGTGGTGAAGCTTTCTTT. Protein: CAWIRVRGGEAFF.